A selection of T cell receptor beta chains follows, all from one sample in a study of cytomegalovirus exposure and HLA in healthy donors. Only in-frame clones appear in the TCRdb table, and some are missing; sequencing was by immunoSEQ multiplex PCR. The sample comprises approximately 93,000 clones, approximately 68% of which are singletons, and about 6.3% rests with the top ten. The sequenced sample was PBMCs. The receptor set was obtained from a boy younger than 18 in good health and CMV-seropositive. CDR3s include the opening cysteine and the closing phenylalanine or tryptophan. Fields, in order: CDR3 protein, V gene.

CASSLQTFGANEKLFF	TRBV5-4
CASSLTGSRGEQYF	TRBV27
CASSSAGRQETQYF	TRBV5-4
CASTGTGFEKLFF	TRBV6-1
CAWSAGGNQPQHF	TRBV30
CASSLVLQGPSGNTIYF	TRBV5-6
CASSSLTVLNTEAFF	TRBV7-9
CASTYEGEKLFF	TRBV30
CASSIVTVSGNTTYF	TRBV19
CAWSVGVEQYF	TRBV30
CASSTGTMSTDTQYF	TRBV9
CASSEGSGLAGGHLPNEQFF	TRBV10-1
CASSQDRTSGRGSSGFF	TRBV4-3
CASSTQGMDTGELFF	TRBV2